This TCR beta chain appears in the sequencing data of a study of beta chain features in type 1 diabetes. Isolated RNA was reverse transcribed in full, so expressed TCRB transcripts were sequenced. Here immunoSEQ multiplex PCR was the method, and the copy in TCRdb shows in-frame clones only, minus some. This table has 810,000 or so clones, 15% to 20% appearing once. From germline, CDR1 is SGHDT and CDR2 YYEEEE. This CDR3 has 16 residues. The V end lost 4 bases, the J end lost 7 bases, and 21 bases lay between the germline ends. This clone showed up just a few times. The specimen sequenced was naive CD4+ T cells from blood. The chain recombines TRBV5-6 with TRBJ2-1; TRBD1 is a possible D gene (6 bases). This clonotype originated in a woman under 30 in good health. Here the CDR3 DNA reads TGTGCCAGCAGCCGGGGCACAGGGTCTTACGGGAATGAGCAGTTCTTC. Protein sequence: CASSRGTGSYGNEQFF.